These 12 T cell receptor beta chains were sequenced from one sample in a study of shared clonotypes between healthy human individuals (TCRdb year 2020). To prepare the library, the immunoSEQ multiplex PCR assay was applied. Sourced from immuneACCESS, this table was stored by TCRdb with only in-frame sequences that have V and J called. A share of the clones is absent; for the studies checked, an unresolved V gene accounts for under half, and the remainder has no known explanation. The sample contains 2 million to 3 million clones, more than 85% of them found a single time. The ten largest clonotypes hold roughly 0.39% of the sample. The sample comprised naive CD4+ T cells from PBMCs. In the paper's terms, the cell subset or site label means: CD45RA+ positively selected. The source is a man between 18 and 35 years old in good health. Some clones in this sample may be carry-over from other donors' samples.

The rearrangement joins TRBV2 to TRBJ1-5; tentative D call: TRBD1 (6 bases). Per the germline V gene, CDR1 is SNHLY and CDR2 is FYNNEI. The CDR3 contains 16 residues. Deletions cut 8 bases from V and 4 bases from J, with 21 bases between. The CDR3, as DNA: TGTGCCAGCTATCATGGACAGCCCCTCTTGAATCAGCCCCAGCATTTT. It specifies CASYHGQPLLNQPQHF. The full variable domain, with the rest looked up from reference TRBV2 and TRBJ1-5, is EPEVTQTPSHQVTQMGQEVILRCVPISNHLYFYWYRQILGQKVEFLVSFYNNEISEKSEIFDDQFSVERPDGSNFTLKIRSTKLEDSAMYFCASYHGQPLLNQPQHFGDGTRLSIL.

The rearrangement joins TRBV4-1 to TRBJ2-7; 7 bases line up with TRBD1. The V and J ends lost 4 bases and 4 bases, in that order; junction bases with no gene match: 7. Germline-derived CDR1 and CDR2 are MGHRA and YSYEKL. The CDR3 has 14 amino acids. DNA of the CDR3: TGCGCCAGCAGCCCCTACGGACAGGCTTACGAGCAGTACTTC. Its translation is CASSPYGQAYEQYF.

In DNA form, the CDR3 reads TGTGCCAGCAGTTTAGCCGGGCCCACTGAAGCTTTCTTT. Translated, it gives CASSLAGPTEAFF. The chain has TRBV28 and TRBJ1-1; D is ambiguous. Trimming removed 2 bases from V and 4 bases from J, with 8 bases in between. This CDR3 spans 13 amino acids. CDR1 MDHEN and CDR2 SYDVKM come from the germline V gene.

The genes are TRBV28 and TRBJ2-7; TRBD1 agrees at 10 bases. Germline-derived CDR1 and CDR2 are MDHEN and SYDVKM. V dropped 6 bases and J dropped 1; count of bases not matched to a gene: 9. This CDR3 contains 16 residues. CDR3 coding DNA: TGTGCCAGCAGCACCAGGGACAGGGGAATGTCCTACGAGCAGTACTTC. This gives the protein CASSTRDRGMSYEQYF.

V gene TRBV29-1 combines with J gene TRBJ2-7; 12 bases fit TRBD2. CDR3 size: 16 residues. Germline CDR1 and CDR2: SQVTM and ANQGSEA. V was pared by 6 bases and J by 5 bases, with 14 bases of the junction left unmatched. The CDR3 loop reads CSVRTSGMNNPHEQYF. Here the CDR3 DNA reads TGCAGCGTCAGGACTAGCGGGATGAATAATCCCCACGAGCAGTACTTC.

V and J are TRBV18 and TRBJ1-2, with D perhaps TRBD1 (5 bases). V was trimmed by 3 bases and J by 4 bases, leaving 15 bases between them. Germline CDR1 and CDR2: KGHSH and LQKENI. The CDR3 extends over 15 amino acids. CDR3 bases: TGTGCCAGCTCACCTTCTCAGGGTGCGGGCTATGGCTACACCTTC. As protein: CASSPSQGAGYGYTF.

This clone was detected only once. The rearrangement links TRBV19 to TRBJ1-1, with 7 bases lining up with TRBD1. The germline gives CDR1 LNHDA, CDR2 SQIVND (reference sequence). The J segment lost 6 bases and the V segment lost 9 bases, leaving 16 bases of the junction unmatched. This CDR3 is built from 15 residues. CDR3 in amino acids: CASVYYTGDGAEAFF. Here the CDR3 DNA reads TGTGCCAGCGTTTATTATACAGGGGATGGAGCTGAAGCTTTCTTT.

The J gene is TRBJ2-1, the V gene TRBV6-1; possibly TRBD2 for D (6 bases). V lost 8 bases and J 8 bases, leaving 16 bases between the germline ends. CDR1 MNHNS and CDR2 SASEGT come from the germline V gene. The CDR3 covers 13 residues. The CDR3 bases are TGTGCCAGCGCCGGGAGTATCATCCATGAGCAGTTCTTC. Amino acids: CASAGSIIHEQFF.

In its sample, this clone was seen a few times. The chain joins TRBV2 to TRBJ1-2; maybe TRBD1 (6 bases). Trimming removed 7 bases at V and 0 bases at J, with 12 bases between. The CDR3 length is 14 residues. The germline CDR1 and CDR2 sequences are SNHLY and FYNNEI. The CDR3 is CASIRDTSNYGYTF. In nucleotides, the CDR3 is TGTGCCAGCATTAGGGACACCTCTAACTATGGCTACACCTTC.

CDR3 protein: CATRGRGGQETQYF. The CDR3, as DNA: TGTGCCACCCGAGGGAGAGGGGGCCAAGAGACCCAGTACTTC. The chain carries TRBV6-1 and TRBJ2-5; D is possibly TRBD1 (6 bases). Germline V gene sequence: CDR1 MNHNS, CDR2 SASEGT. The V and J ends lost 10 bases and 1 base respectively, with 16 bases between them. The CDR3 length is 14 residues.

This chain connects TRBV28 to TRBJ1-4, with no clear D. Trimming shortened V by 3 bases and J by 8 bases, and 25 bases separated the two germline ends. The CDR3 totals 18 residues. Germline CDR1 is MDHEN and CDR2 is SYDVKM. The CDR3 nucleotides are TGTGCCAGCAGTTTCACCCACTTAGAAGTGGGGTCGGAAGAAAAACTGTTTTTT. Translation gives CASSFTHLEVGSEEKLFF.

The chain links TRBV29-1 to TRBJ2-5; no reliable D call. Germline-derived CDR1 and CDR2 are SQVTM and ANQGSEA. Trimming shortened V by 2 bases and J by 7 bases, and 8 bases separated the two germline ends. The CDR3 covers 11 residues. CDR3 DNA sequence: TGCAGCGTTGAATACAGAGGGACCCAGTACTTC. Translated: CSVEYRGTQYF.